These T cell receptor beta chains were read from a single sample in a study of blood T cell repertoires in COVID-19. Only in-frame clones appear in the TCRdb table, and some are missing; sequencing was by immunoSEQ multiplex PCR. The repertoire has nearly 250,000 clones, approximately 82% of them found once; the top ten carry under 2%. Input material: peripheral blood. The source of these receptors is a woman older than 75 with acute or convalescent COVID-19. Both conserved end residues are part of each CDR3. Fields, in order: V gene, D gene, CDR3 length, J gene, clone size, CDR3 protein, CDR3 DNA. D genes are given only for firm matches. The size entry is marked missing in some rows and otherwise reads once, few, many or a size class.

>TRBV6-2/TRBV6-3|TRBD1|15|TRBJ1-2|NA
CASSYGIGGSYGYTF
TGTGCCAGCAGTTACGGAATAGGGGGCAGCTATGGCTACACCTTC
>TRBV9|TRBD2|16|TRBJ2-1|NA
CASSVASGLAGNEQFF
TGTGCCAGCAGCGTAGCGTCCGGACTAGCGGGCAATGAGCAGTTCTTC
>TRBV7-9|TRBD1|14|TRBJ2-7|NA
CASSTDRGFGEQYF
TGTGCCAGCAGCACCGACAGGGGTTTCGGCGAGCAGTACTTC
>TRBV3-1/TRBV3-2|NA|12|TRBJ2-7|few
CASSYHTYEQYF
TGTGCCAGCAGCTACCATACATACGAGCAGTACTTC
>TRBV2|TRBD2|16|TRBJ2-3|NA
CASSEQLGLAGDTQYF
TGTGCCAGCAGTGAACAGCTTGGACTAGCAGGAGATACGCAGTATTTT
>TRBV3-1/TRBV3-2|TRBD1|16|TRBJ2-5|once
CASSQRTGGAGETQYF
TGTGCCAGCAGCCAGAGGACAGGGGGCGCAGGGGAGACCCAGTACTTC
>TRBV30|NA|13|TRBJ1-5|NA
CAWSEQHNQPQHF
TGTGCCTGGAGTGAACAGCACAATCAGCCCCAGCATTTT
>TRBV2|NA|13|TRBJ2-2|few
CASSEGQTGELFF
TGTGCCAGCAGTGAAGGACAGACCGGGGAGCTGTTTTTT
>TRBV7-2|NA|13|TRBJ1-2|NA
CAEMGQTNYGYTF
TGTGCCGAGATGGGACAAACCAACTATGGCTACACCTTC
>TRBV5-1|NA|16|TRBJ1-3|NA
CASSLAGGASGNTIYF
TGCGCCAGCAGCTTGGCCGGGGGGGCCTCTGGAAACACCATATATTTT
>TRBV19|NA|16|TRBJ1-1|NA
CASSIVGERMNTEAFF
TGTGCCAGTAGTATAGTTGGAGAAAGGATGAACACTGAAGCTTTCTTT
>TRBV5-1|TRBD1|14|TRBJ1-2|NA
CASRWDSQSYGYTF
TGCGCCAGCAGATGGGACAGCCAATCCTATGGCTACACCTTC
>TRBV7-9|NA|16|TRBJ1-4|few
CASSLTNTATNEKLFF
TGTGCCAGCAGCTTAACCAACACAGCAACTAATGAAAAACTGTTTTTT
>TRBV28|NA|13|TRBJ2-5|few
CASANSDQETQYF
TGTGCCAGCGCTAATAGCGACCAAGAGACCCAGTACTTC
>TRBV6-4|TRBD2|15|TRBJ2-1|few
CASSDGSGETNEQFF
TGTGCCAGCAGTGACGGTAGCGGGGAAACTAATGAGCAGTTCTTC
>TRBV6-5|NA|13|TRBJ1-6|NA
CASMRSYNSPLHF
TGTGCCAGCATGCGCTCCTATAATTCACCCCTCCACTTT
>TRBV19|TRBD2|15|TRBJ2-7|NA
CASSMEREGRYEQYF
TGTGCCAGTAGTATGGAGCGGGAGGGCCGGTACGAGCAGTACTTC
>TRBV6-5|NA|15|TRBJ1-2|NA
CASSYSRTRSYGYTF
TGTGCCAGCAGTTACTCGAGGACAAGGAGCTATGGCTACACCTTC
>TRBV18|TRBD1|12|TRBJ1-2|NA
CASSPTGDGYTF
TGTGCCAGCTCACCGACAGGGGATGGCTACACCTTC
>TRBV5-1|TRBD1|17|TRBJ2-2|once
CASSLRQGFFYTGELFF
TGCGCCAGCAGCTTACGACAGGGGTTTTTTTACACCGGGGAGCTGTTTTTT
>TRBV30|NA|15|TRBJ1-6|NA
CAWSVLGGYNSPLHF
TGTGCCTGGAGTGTACTCGGAGGGTATAATTCACCCCTCCACTTT
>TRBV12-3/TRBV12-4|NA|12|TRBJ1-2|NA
CASSFLNYGYTF
TGTGCCAGCAGTTTTCTTAACTATGGCTACACCTTC
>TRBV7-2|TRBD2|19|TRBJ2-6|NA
CASSLALAGGLPGANVLTF
TGTGCCAGCAGCTTAGCACTAGCGGGGGGCCTTCCTGGGGCCAACGTCCTGACTTTC
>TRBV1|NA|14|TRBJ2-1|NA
CTSRTSGRATEQFF
TGCACCAGCAGAACTAGCGGGAGGGCCACTGAGCAGTTCTTC
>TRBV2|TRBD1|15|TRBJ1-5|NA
CASRQTGGAGQPQHF
TGTGCCAGCAGGCAGACAGGGGGCGCCGGGCAGCCCCAGCATTTT
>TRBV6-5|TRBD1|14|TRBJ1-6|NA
CASRNRGNNSPLHF
TGTGCCAGCAGAAACAGGGGGAATAATTCACCCCTCCACTTT
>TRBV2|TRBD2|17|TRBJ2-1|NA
CASRATGTSGRYGEQFF
TGTGCCAGCAGGGCGACCGGGACTAGCGGGAGATATGGTGAGCAGTTCTTC
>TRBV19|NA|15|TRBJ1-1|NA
CASTRVDSKNTEAFF
TGTGCCAGTACCCGGGTGGACAGCAAGAACACTGAAGCTTTCTTT
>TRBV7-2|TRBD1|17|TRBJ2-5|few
CASSLVPTGSLRETQYF
TGTGCCAGCAGCTTAGTTCCGACAGGGAGCCTGCGGGAGACCCAGTACTTC
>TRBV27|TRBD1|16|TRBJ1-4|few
CASSFGPRQGSRKLFF
TGTGCCAGCAGTTTCGGTCCGCGACAGGGATCTCGAAAACTGTTTTTT
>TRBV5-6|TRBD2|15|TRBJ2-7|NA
CASSLRTSGTYEQYF
TGTGCCAGCAGCTTGCGGACTAGCGGAACTTACGAGCAGTACTTC